These 22 T cell receptor delta chains share one sample of origin, sequenced in a study of delta chains in infants with herpesvirus infections. Gamma-chain- and delta-chain-specific primers converted PBMC RNA into TCR cDNA. TCRdb reanalysed the RT-PCR reads via CATT. The sample carries over 1,500 delta-chain clones, about 7% recorded once. Here the sequenced sample was peripheral blood, taken at time point 1 of longitudinal follow-up. The origin of the receptors is a human donor who was a Ugandan infant, either HIV-exposed or HIV-unexposed (not recorded which).

This clone rates as large. This sequence joins TRDV1 and TRDJ1; 7 bases agree with TRDD2. The CDR3 is made up of 16 amino acids. Germline CDR1 TSWWSYY, CDR2 QGS. J was trimmed by 3 bases and V by 8 bases; bases with no gene match: 15. The CDR3 is CALIPSSMLVSDKLIF. The CDR3 DNA sequence: TGTGCTCTTATACCTTCCTCGATGTTAGTGTCCGATAAACTCATCTTT.

V usage is TRDV2 and J usage is TRDJ2, with TRDD3 identical over 12 bases. This CDR3 has 18 amino acids. Germline V gene lookup returns CDR1 GEAIGNYY and CDR2 EKD. Trimming took 0 bases from V and 4 from J; bases not matched to a gene: 8. CDR3 residues: CACDTVGLGDTQTAQLFF. The CDR3 DNA reads as TGTGCCTGTGACACCGTTGGGCTGGGGGATACGCAGACAGCACAACTCTTCTTT.

The chain uses TRDV1 and TRDJ1; D is ambiguous. TCRdb does not report a J gene; here it was assigned by matching the DNA to germline references. CDR3 length: 16 amino acids. With 1 base removed from V and 3 bases from J, the gap between germline ends came to 15 bases. From germline, CDR1 is TSWWSYY and CDR2 QGS. CDR3 loop: CALGEPYRGGPDKLIF. The CDR3 nucleotides read TGTGCTCTTGGGGAACCTTACCGCGGAGGGCCCGATAAACTCATCTTT.

The chain employs TRDV3 and TRDJ1; D gene unclear. The CDR3 sequence is 19 residues long. Trimming left V 2 bases short and J 0 bases short, with 28 bases between. The germline gives CDR1 TVYSNPD, CDR2 GDNSRS (reference sequence). CDR3 nucleotides: TGTGCCTTTTCGTGTGCTTATAGGCCCGGGACGGGTTACACCGATAAACTCATCTTT. Amino acid sequence: CAFSCAYRPGTGYTDKLIF.

This clone was found once. A read error may be the cause here, since a much bigger clone is one base away. The genes are TRAV29/DV5 and TRDJ2; 9 positions match TRDD3. The J gene, absent from TCRdb, was called here by matching the DNA to germline. CDR1 and CDR2 from the germline V gene are NSMFDY and ISSIKDK. The ends lost 0 bases at V and 6 bases at J; junction bases unmatched: 33. This CDR3 comprises 24 residues. The CDR3 coding sequence is TGTGCAGCAAGCGAGATATTCCCGCCTCCCTACTGGGGATACGCGGCTAATGAGGCAGCACAACTCTTCTTT. This gives the protein CAASEIFPPPYWGYAANEAAQLFF.

Judged by abundance, this clone is large. The V gene is TRDV3, the J gene TRDJ1, with 10 bases identical to TRDD3. The ends lost 2 bases at V and 5 bases at J; junction bases unmatched: 14. Germline lookup yields CDR1 TVYSNPD and CDR2 GDNSRS (reference sequence). CDR3 length: 16 residues. The DNA for the CDR3 is TGTGCCTTTTCGGGGGATACGATAGAAACCGAGGATAAACTCATCTTT. Translating gives CAFSGDTIETEDKLIF.

This clone is judged large. This specimen includes other DNA sequences encoding the same CDR3. J is TRDJ1 and V is TRDV1; 7 bases are a match to TRDD2. The V gene's germline CDR1 is TSWWSYY and CDR2 QGS. With 4 bases clipped from V and 4 bases from J, the junction kept 6 bases outside the gene matches. The CDR3 extends over 14 amino acids. The CDR3 DNA follows: TGTGCTCTTGGGGGCCGATTCCTACACGATAAACTCATCTTT. This sequence encodes CALGGRFLHDKLIF.

The chain uses TRDV2 and TRDJ1; TRDD3 agrees at 11 bases. No J segment appears in TCRdb, so it was assigned here by matching the sequence to germline. After removal of 0 bases from V and 0 bases from J, the junction contained 11 bases not matched to a gene. This CDR3 comprises 19 residues. CDR1 and CDR2 from the germline V gene are GEAIGNYY and EKD. CDR3 loop: CACDTLSGLGDMDTDKLIF. CDR3 in DNA: TGTGCCTGTGACACCTTATCAGGACTGGGGGATATGGACACCGATAAACTCATCTTT.

Points on this clone: A much larger clonotype is one base distant, so this may be a read error. This rearrangement joins TRDV1 to TRDJ1, with 13 bases matching TRDD3. CDR1 TSWWSYY and CDR2 QGS come from the germline V gene. The junction had 23 bases not matched to a gene; V was cut back by 5 bases and J by 11 bases. The CDR3 runs 19 residues. The CDR3 nucleotides are TGTGCTCTTGGGTGCTCCTACCTCGTACTGGGGGATACGAGCCTGAAGCTCATCTTT. Translated, it gives CALGCSYLVLGDTSLKLIF.

This clone was found a few times. V usage is TRAV38-2/DV8 and J usage is TRDJ1; 8 nucleotides align to TRDD3. The CDR3 consists of 18 residues. V gave up 0 bases and J gave up 0 bases; unmatched junction bases: 10. CDR1 and CDR2 (germline): TSESDYY, QEAYKQQN. The CDR3 DNA reads as TGTGCTTATAGGAGCGCTCGTACTGGGGGCCGGTACACCGATAAACTCATCTTT. It codes for CAYRSARTGGRYTDKLIF.

This clone is labeled as medium-sized (0.01 to 0.1%). The chain combines TRDV1 with TRDJ1, with unresolved D. The germline V gene encodes CDR1 TSWWSYY and CDR2 QGS. This CDR3 region has 21 residues. The V end was cut by 5 bases, the J end by 0 bases, with 31 bases between. CDR3 sequence (DNA): TGTGCTCTTGGGCCCTTGGGCCTCCCTCACCCTCAGGGCCATTACACCGATAAACTCATCTTT. As protein: CALGPLGLPHPQGHYTDKLIF.

This chain uses TRAV23/DV6 with TRDJ1, with D hard to call. The CDR3 has 14 amino acids. CDR1 NTAFDY and CDR2 IRPDVSE come from the germline V gene (reference sequence). The CDR3 DNA is TGTGCCCAGTTTTCGGGCTCAAACACCGATAAACTCATCTTT. Encoded protein: CAQFSGSNTDKLIF. The full variable domain, with the rest looked up from reference TRAV23/DV6 and TRDJ1, is QQQVKQSPQSLIVQKGGISIINCAYENTAFDYFPWYQQFPGKGPALLIAIRPDVSEKKEGRFTISFNKSAKQFSLHIMDSQPGDSATYFCAQFSGSNTDKLIFGKGTRVTVEP.

In its sample, this clone is medium-sized (0.01 to 0.1%). The CDR3 reads CALGERPVHLPNLYWGIRGTDKLIF. The CDR3 DNA sequence: TGTGCTCTTGGGGAACGTCCGGTCCACCTTCCTAATCTCTACTGGGGGATACGCGGTACCGATAAACTCATCTTT. The V call is TRDV1, the J call TRDJ1, with 13 bases identical to TRDD3. Per germline, CDR1 TSWWSYY and CDR2 QGS. V trimming: 1 base; J trimming: 2 bases; junction bases outside the gene matches: 28. This CDR3 is 25 amino acids long.

The chain links TRDV1 to TRDJ1; the match to TRDD3 covers 9 bases. Germline CDR1 and CDR2: TSWWSYY and QGS. The CDR3 covers 20 residues. Losses at the gene ends were 2 bases for V and 0 bases for J; bases not matched to a gene: 16. In nucleotides, the CDR3 is TGTGCTCTTGGGGAATTGCCTCGTATACTGGGGGACCACAACACCGATAAACTCATCTTT. Amino acids: CALGELPRILGDHNTDKLIF.

J is TRDJ1 and V is TRDV1; perhaps TRDD3 as D (7 bases). The germline CDR1 and CDR2 sequences are TSWWSYY and QGS. The CDR3 runs 19 residues. Trimming pared 0 bases from V and 6 bases from J, leaving 26 bases between. Here the CDR3 DNA reads TGTGCTCTTGGGGAACTCGCCTCCTACGAGGGGATATTTCGCTATAAACTCATCTTT. Translated, it gives CALGELASYEGIFRYKLIF.

The V call is TRAV29/DV5, the J call TRDJ1, with 12 bases matching TRDD3. The J gene, missing from TCRdb, was assigned here through DNA to germline matching. V gave up 6 bases and J gave up 1 base; unmatched junction bases: 16. This CDR3 has 18 residues. CDR1 and CDR2 (germline): NSMFDY, ISSIKDK. This chain's CDR3 is CAVFILLGDTRGTDKLIF. DNA for the CDR3: TGTGCAGTTTTTATCCTACTGGGGGATACTAGGGGCACCGATAAACTCATCTTT.

This clone has more than one count but fewer than ten. V usage is TRDV1 and J usage is TRDJ1, with 9 bases identical to TRDD3. This CDR3 region has 20 residues. With 1 base clipped from V and 2 bases from J, the junction kept 17 bases outside the gene matches. Germline V CDR1 and CDR2: TSWWSYY, QGS. The CDR3 DNA follows: TGTGCTCTTGGGGAACCGGCCCCCCGGGGGATACAAAGAACGACCGATAAACTCATCTTT. Its translation is CALGEPAPRGIQRTTDKLIF.

The chain carries TRDV1 and TRDJ1; no clear D gene. Germline-derived CDR1 and CDR2 are TSWWSYY and QGS. The CDR3 loop spans 19 amino acids. The V end was cut by 4 bases, the J end by 3 bases, with 27 bases between. The CDR3 spells CALGGRWPRGTYFPDKLIF. The DNA for the CDR3 is TGTGCTCTTGGGGGTCGGTGGCCCCGAGGTACGTACTTTCCCGATAAACTCATCTTT.

As DNA, the CDR3 is TGTGCTCTTGGGGAACGCTCCATGTTACTGGGGCCTTACACCGATAAACTCATCTTT. Amino acids: CALGERSMLLGPYTDKLIF. The genes are TRDV1 and TRDJ1; 7 positions agree with TRDD3. TCRdb offers no J gene call, so here the DNA was matched to germline to obtain one. Trimming removed 1 base from V and 0 bases from J; junction bases left unmatched: 14. Germline loops: CDR1 TSWWSYY, CDR2 QGS. The CDR3 extends over 19 amino acids.

The rearrangement uses TRDV1 and TRDJ1; D is possibly TRDD2 (9 bases). Germline V gene lookup returns CDR1 TSWWSYY and CDR2 QGS. The ends were cut back, 8 bases at V and 2 bases at J, with 33 bases in the middle. The length of the CDR3 is 20 residues. DNA of the CDR3: TGTGCTCTTACGACCTTCCTACGAGTACTGGGGGGCCCCTGGACCGATAAACTCATCTTT. Protein: CALTTFLRVLGGPWTDKLIF.

The J gene is TRDJ3, the V gene TRDV2, with 13 bases that match TRDD3. TCRdb leaves out the J gene; it was filled in here by matching the DNA to germline. Germline-derived CDR1 and CDR2 are GEAIGNYY and EKD. The J segment lost 4 bases and the V segment lost 0 bases, leaving 5 bases of the junction unmatched. CDR3 length: 19 amino acids. CDR3 in amino acids: CACDTVLGDTAWDTRQMFF. The CDR3 DNA follows: TGTGCCTGTGACACCGTACTGGGGGATACGGCATGGGACACCCGACAGATGTTTTTC.

This clone qualifies as medium-sized. The chain joins TRDV1 to TRDJ1; maybe TRDD2 (8 bases). Germline CDR1 TSWWSYY, CDR2 QGS. This CDR3 region has 25 residues. Trimming stripped 0 bases from V and 0 bases from J, with 38 bases between. DNA for the CDR3: TGTGCTCTTGGGGAACTTTTGGGGGAAAACTTCCTACCTCGGTGGGGATGCTTCCACACCGATAAACTCATCTTT. Protein product: CALGELLGENFLPRWGCFHTDKLIF.